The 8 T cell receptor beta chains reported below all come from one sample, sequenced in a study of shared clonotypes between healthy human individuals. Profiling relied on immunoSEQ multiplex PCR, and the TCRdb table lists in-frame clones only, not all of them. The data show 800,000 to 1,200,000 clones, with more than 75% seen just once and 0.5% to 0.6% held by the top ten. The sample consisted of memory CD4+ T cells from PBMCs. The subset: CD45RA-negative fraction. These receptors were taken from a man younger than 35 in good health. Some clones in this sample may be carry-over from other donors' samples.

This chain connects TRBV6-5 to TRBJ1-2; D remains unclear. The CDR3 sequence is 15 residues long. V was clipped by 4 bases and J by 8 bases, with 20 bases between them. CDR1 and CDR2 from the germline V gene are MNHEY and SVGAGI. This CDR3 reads CASSSPGLPPRGYTF. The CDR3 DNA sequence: TGTGCCAGCAGTTCCCCCGGCCTCCCCCCTAGGGGCTACACCTTC.

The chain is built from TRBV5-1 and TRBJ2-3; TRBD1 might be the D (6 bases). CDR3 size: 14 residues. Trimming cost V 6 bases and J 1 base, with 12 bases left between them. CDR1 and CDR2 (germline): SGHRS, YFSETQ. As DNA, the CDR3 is TGCGCCAGCACTCCACAGGGACGCACAGATACGCAGTATTTT. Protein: CASTPQGRTDTQYF.

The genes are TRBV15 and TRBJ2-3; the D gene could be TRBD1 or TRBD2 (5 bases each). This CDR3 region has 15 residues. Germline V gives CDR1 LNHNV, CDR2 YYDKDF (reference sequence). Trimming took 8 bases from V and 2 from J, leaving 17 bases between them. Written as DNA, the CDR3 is TGTGCCACCGAGGAGGCAGGGTCGGACACAGATACGCAGTATTTT. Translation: CATEEAGSDTDTQYF.

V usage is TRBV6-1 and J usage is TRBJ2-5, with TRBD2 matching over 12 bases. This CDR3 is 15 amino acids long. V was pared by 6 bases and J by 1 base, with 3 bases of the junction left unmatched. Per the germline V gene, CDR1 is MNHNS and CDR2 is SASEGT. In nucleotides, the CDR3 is TGTGCCAGCAGATGGGGACTAGCGGGCCAAGAGACCCAGTACTTC. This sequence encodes CASRWGLAGQETQYF.

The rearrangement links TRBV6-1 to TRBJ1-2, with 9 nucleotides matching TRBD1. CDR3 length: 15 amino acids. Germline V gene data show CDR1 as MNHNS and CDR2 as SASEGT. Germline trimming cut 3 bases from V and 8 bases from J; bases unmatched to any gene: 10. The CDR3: CASSESLGTGLGYTF. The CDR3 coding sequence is TGTGCCAGCAGTGAGAGTCTTGGGACAGGGCTAGGCTACACCTTC.

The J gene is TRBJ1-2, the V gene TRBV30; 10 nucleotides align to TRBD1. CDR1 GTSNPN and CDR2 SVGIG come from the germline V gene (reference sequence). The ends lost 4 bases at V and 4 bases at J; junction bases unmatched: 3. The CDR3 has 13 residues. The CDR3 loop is CAWIWTGGYGYTF. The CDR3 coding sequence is TGTGCCTGGATTTGGACAGGGGGCTATGGCTACACCTTC.

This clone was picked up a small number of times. The CDR3 spells CASSFSNYGYTF. The CDR3 DNA sequence: TGTGCCAGCAGCTTCAGTAACTATGGCTACACCTTC. This chain connects TRBV5-5 to TRBJ1-2; D ambiguous. The CDR3 covers 12 residues. V dropped 2 bases and J dropped 1 base, with 3 bases sitting between them. In germline, CDR1 is SGHKS, CDR2 YYEKEE (reference sequence).

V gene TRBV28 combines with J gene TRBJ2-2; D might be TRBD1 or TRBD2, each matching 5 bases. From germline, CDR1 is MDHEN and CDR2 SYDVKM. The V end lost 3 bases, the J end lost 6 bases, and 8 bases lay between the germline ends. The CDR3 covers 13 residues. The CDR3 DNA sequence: TGTGCCAGCAGTTTGGGGGTCCCCGGGGAGCTGTTTTTT. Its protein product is CASSLGVPGELFF.